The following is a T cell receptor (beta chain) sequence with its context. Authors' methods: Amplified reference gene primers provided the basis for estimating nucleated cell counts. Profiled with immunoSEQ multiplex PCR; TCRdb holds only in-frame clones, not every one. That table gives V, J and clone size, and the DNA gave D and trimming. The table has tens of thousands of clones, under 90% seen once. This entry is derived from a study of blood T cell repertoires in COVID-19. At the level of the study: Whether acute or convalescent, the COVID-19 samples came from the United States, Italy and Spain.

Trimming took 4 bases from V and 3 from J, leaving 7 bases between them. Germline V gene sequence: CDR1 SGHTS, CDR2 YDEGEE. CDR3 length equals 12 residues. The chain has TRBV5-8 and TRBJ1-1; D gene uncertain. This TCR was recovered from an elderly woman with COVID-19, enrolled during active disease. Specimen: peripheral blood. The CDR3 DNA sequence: TGTGCCAGCAGCATCACGGACACTGAAGCTTTCTTT. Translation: CASSITDTEAFF.